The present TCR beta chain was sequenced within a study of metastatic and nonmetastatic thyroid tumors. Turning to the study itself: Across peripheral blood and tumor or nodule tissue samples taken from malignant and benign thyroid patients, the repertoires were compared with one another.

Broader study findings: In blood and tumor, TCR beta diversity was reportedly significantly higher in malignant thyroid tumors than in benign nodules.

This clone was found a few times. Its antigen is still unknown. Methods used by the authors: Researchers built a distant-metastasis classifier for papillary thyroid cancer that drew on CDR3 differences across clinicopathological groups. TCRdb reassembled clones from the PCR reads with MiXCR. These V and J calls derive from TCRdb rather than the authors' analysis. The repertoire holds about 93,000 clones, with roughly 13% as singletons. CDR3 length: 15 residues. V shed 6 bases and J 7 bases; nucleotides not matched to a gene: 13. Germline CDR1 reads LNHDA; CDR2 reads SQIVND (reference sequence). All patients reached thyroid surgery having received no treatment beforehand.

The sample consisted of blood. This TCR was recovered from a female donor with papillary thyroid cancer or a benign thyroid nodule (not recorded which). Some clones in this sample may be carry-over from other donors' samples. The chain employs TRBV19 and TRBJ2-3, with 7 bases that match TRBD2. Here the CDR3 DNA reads TGTGCCAGTAGCCAATCGGGGGGACGCACCTATACGCAGTATTTT. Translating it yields CASSQSGGRTYTQYF.